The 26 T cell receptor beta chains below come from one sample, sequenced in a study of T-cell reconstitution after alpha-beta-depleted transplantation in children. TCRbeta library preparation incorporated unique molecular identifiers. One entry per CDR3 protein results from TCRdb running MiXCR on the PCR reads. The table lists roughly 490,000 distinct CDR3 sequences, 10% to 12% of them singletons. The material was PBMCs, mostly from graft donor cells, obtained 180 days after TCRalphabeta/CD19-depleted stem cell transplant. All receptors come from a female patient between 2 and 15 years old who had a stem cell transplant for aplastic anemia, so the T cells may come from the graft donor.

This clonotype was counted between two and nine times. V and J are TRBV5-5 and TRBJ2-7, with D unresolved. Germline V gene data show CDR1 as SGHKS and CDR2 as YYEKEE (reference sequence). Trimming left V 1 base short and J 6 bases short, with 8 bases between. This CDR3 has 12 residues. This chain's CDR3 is CASSLISPEQYF. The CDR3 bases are TGTGCCAGCAGCTTGATCAGCCCCGAGCAGTACTTC. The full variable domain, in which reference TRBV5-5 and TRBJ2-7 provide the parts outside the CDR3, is DAGVTQSPTHLIKTRGQQVTLRCSPISGHKSVSWYQQVLGQGPQFIFQYYEKEERGRGNFPDRFSARQFPNYSSELNVNALLLGDSALYLCASSLISPEQYFGPGTRLTVT.

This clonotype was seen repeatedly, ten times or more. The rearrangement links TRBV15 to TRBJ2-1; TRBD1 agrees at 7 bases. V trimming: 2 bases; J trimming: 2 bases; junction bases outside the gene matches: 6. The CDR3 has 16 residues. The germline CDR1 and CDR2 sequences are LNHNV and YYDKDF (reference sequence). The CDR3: CATSRPDRATYNEQFF. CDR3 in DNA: TGTGCCACCAGCAGACCAGACAGGGCAACCTACAATGAGCAGTTCTTC.

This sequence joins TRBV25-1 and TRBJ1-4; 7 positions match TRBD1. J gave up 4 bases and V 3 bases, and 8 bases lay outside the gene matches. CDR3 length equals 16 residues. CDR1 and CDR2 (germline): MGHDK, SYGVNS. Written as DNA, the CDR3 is TGTGCCAGCAGTGATCCCGCGGACAGGAGTAATGAAAAACTGTTTTTT. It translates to CASSDPADRSNEKLFF.

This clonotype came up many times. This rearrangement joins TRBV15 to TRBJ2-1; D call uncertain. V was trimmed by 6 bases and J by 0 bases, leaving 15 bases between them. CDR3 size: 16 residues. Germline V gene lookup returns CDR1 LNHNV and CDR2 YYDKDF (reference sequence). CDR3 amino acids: CATSIKRLSSYNEQFF. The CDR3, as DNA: TGTGCCACCAGTATAAAGCGTTTGAGCTCCTACAATGAGCAGTTCTTC.

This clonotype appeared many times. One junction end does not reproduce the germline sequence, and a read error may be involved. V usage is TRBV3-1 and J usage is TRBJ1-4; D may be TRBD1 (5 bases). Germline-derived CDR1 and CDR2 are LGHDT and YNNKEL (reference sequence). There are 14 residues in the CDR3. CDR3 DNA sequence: TGTGCCAGCAGCATGCGACAGCGAATTGAAAAACTGTTCTTT. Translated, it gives CASSMRQRIEKLFF.

The CDR3 nucleotides read TGTGCCACCTGTCGACGTTCGGGTGAGCAGTTCTTC. Its protein is CATCRRSGEQFF. This chain connects TRBV6-5 to TRBJ2-1, with D uncertain. The V gene's germline CDR1 is MNHEY and CDR2 SVGAGI. This CDR3 comprises 12 residues. Trimming took 10 bases from V and 9 from J, leaving 16 bases between them.

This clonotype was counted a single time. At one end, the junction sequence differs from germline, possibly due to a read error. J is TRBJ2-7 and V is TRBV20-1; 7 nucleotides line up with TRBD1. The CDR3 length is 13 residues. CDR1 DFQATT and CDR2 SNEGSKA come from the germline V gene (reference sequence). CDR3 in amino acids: CSATGQKAYDQYF. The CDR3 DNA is TGCAGTGCTACGGGACAGAAAGCCTACGACCAGTACTTC.

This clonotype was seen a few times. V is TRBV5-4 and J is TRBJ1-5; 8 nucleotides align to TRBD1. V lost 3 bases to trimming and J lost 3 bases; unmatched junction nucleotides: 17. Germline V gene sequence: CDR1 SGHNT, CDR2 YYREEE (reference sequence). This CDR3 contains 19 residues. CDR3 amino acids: CASSSWLGTGPNLNQPQHF. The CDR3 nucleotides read TGTGCCAGCAGCTCTTGGTTGGGGACAGGACCCAACCTCAATCAGCCCCAGCATTTT.

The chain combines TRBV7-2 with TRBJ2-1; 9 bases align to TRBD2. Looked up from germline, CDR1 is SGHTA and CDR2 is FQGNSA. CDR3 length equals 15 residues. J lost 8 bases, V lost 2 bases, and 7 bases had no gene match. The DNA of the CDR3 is TGTGCCAGCAGCTTACGCGGGAGGGCCGGGGATGAGCAGTTCTTC. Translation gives CASSLRGRAGDEQFF. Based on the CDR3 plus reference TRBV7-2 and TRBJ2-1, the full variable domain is GAGVSQSPSNKVTEKGKDVELRCDPISGHTALYWYRQSLGQGLEFLIYFQGNSAPDKSGLPSDRFSAERTGGSVSTLTIQRTQQEDSAVYLCASSLRGRAGDEQFFGPGTRLTVL.

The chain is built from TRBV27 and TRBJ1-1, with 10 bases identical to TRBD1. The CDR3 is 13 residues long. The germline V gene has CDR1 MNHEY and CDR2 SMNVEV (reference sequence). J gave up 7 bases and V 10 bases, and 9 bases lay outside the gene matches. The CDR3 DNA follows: TGTGCCACACTACCCGGGACAGGGGATGAAGCTTTCTTT. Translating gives CATLPGTGDEAFF.

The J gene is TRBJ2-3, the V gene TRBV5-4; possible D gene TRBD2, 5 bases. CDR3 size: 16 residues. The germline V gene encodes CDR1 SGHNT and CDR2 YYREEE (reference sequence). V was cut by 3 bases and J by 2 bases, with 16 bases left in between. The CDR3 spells CASSSRESPITDTQYF. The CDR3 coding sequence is TGTGCCAGCAGCTCTAGGGAGAGTCCTATCACAGATACGCAGTATTTT.

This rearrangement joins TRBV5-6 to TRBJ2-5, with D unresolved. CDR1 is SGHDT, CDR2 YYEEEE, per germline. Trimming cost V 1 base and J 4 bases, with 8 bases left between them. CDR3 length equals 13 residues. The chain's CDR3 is CASSLFLVETQYF. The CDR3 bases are TGTGCCAGCAGCTTGTTTCTAGTAGAGACCCAGTACTTC. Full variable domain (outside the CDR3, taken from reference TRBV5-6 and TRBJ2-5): DAGVTQSPTHLIKTRGQQVTLRCSPKSGHDTVSWYQQALGQGPQFIFQYYEEEERQRGNFPDRFSGHQFPNYSSELNVNALLLGDSALYLCASSLFLVETQYFGPGTRLLVL.

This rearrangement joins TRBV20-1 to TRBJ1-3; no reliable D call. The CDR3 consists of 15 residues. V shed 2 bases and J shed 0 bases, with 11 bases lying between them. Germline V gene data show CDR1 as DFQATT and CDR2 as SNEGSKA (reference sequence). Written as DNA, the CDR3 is TGCAGTGCTAGATGGATCTCCCGCTCTGGAAACACCATATATTTT. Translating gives CSARWISRSGNTIYF.

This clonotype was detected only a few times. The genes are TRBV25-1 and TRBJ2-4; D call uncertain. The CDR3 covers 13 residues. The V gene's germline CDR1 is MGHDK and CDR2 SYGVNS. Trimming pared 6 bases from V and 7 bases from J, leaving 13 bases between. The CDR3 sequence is CASSVNSENIQYF. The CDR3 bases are TGTGCCAGCAGCGTAAACTCCGAGAACATTCAGTACTTC.

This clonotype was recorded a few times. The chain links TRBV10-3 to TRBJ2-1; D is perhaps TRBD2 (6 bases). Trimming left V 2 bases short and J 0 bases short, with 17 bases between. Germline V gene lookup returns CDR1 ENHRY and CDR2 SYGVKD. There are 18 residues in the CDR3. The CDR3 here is CAISEGRGGPSSYNEQFF. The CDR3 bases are TGTGCCATCAGTGAGGGCAGAGGAGGGCCTAGCTCCTACAATGAGCAGTTCTTC.

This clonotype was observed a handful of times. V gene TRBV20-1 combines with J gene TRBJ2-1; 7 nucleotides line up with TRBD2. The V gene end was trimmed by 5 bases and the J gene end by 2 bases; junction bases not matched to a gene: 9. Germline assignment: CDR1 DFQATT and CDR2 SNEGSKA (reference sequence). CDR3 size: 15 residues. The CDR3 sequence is CSAPRAAGTYNEQFF. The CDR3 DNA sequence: TGCAGTGCTCCCCGCGCAGCGGGGACCTACAATGAGCAGTTCTTC.

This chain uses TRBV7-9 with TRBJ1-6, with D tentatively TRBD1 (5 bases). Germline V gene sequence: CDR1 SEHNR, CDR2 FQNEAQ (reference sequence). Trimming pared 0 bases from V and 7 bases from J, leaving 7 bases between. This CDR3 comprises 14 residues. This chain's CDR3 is CASSLAQGNSPLHF. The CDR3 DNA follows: TGTGCCAGCAGCTTAGCGCAGGGAAATTCACCCCTCCACTTT.

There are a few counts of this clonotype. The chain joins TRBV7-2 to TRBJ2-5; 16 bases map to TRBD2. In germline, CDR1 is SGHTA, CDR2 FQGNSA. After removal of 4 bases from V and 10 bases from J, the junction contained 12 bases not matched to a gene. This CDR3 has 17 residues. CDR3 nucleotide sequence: TGTGCCAGCAGCTCGGCGGGACTAGCGGGGGGGCCAGGGAACCAGTACTTC. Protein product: CASSSAGLAGGPGNQYF.

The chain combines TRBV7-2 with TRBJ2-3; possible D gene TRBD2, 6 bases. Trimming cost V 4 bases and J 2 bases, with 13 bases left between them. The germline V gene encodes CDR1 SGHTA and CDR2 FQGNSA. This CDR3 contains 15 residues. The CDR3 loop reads CASSSGLPITDTQYF. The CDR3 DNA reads TGTGCCAGCAGCTCCGGACTACCGATCACAGATACGCAGTATTTT.

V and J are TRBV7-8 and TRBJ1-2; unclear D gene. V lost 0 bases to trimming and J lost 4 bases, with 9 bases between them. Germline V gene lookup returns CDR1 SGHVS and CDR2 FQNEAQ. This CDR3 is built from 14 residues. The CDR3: CASSLAGPRYGYTF. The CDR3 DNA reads TGTGCCAGCAGCTTAGCCGGACCGCGCTATGGCTACACCTTC.

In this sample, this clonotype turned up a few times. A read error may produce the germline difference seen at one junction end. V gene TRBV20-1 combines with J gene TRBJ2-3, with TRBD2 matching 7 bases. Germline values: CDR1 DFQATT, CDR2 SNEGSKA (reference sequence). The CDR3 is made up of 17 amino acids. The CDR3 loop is CCARASSGLLVADTQYF. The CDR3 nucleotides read TGCTGTGCTAGAGCCTCTAGCGGTCTTCTGGTGGCAGATACGCAGTATTTT.

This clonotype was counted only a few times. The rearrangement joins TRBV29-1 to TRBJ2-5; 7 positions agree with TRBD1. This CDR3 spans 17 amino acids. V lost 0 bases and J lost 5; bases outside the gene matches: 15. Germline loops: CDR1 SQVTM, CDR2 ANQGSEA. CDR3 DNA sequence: TGCAGCGTTGAAGATCGGTCCGGACAGGAGGTTTTGGAGACCCAGTACTTC. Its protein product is CSVEDRSGQEVLETQYF.

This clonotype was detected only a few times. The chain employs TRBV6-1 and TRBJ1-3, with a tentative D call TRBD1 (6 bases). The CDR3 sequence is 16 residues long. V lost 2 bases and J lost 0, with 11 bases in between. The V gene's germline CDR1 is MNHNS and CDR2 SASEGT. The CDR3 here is CASSERTADSGNTIYF. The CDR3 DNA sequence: TGTGCCAGCAGTGAAAGGACAGCCGACTCTGGAAACACCATATATTTT.

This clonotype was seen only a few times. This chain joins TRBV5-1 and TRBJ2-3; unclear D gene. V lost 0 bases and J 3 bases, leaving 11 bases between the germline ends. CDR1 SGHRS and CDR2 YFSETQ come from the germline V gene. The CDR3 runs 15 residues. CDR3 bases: TGCGCCAGCAGCTTGGGCGGATATGAAACAGATACGCAGTATTTT. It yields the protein CASSLGGYETDTQYF.

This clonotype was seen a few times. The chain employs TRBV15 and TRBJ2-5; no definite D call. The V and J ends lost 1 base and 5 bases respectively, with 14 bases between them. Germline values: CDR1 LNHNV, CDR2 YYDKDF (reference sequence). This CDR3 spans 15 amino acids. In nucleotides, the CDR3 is TGTGCCACCAGCAGAGCGAACATTGTCTTGGAGACCCAGTACTTC. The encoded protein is CATSRANIVLETQYF.

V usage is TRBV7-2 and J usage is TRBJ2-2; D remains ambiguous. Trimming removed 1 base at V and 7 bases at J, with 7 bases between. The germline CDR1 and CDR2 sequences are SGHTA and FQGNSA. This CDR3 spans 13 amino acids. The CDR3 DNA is TGTGCCAGCAGCTTAGGCTCTATCGGGGAGCTGTTTTTT. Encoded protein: CASSLGSIGELFF.